What follows are 25 T cell receptor beta chains derived from one specimen sequenced in a study of beta chain features in type 1 diabetes. Expressed TCRB transcripts got sequenced, as all isolated RNA was reverse transcribed. The table came from immunoSEQ multiplex PCR; TCRdb's copy has only in-frame clones and leaves some out. The table includes 300,000 to 350,000 clones, less than 10% detected once. The sample was central memory CD4+ T cells from blood. Receptor source: a woman between 18 and 29 years old in good health.

The genes are TRBV5-1 and TRBJ2-3; D uncertain. V was shortened by 0 bases and J by 2 bases, with 10 bases between the two germline ends. Looked up from germline, CDR1 is SGHRS and CDR2 is YFSETQ. The CDR3 spans 15 residues. The CDR3 protein is CASSLGQSPTDTQYF. The CDR3 coding sequence is TGCGCCAGCAGCTTGGGGCAGTCTCCCACAGATACGCAGTATTTT.

This clone was found a few times. The chain couples TRBV4-3 to TRBJ2-1; 8 nucleotides agree with TRBD2. Germline V gives CDR1 LGHNA, CDR2 YSLEER. V was clipped by 1 base and J by 8 bases; unmatched bases: 4. The CDR3 totals 14 residues. CDR3 coding DNA: TGCGCCAGCAGCCAAGCGGGGGGGCGCGATGAGCAGTTCTTC. Its protein is CASSQAGGRDEQFF.

This rearrangement joins TRBV9 to TRBJ1-3; D ambiguous. V was cut by 3 bases and J by 7 bases, with 14 bases left in between. The length of the CDR3 is 14 residues. Germline V CDR1 and CDR2: SGDLS, YYNGEE. Here the CDR3 DNA reads TGTGCCAGCAGCGGCCGTACCCGTCGGAACACCATATATTTT. Its translation is CASSGRTRRNTIYF.

This clone was counted at least ten times. Other DNA sequences within the sample encode an identical CDR3. This chain uses TRBV20-1 with TRBJ1-3; TRBD1 might be the D (6 bases). Looked up from germline, CDR1 is DFQATT and CDR2 is SNEGSKA (reference sequence). CDR3 length equals 11 residues. V shed 6 bases and J shed 3 bases, with 6 bases lying between them. CDR3 region: CSARGGNTIYF. The CDR3 DNA sequence: TGCAGTGCCAGGGGTGGAAACACCATATATTTT.

This clone came up a few times. The rearrangement links TRBV6-5 to TRBJ2-2; TRBD1 is a possible D gene (5 bases). The CDR3 spans 15 residues. CDR1 is MNHEY, CDR2 SVGAGI, per germline. V was clipped by 2 bases and J by 6 bases, with 13 bases between them. The CDR3 is CASSYGPGLAGELFF. The CDR3 region has the DNA TGTGCCAGCAGTTACGGGCCAGGGCTTGCCGGGGAGCTGTTTTTT.

This clone was detected only a few times. This chain links TRBV29-1 with TRBJ2-1; no definite D call. Germline values: CDR1 SQVTM, CDR2 ANQGSEA. The CDR3 loop spans 10 amino acids. V was trimmed by 4 bases and J by 8 bases, leaving 6 bases between them. For the CDR3, the DNA is TGCAGCGTTGGTTACGATGAGCAGTTCTTC. Amino acid sequence: CSVGYDEQFF.

The rearrangement uses TRBV7-6 and TRBJ2-5; 12 bases line up with TRBD2. This CDR3 comprises 17 residues. Germline CDR1 SGHVS, CDR2 FNYEAQ. Trimming took 5 bases from V and 3 from J; bases not matched to a gene: 10. The CDR3 DNA sequence: TGTGCCAGCAGCCGTGGACTAGCGGGAATGATTAAAGAGACCCAGTACTTC. Protein sequence: CASSRGLAGMIKETQYF.

This clone was seen at least ten times. The sample holds other DNA sequences that translate to the same CDR3. The CDR3 protein is CAIQGTNTGELFF. CDR3 DNA: TGTGCCATCCAGGGAACGAACACCGGGGAGCTGTTTTTT. V gene TRBV10-3 combines with J gene TRBJ2-2; the D gene is possibly TRBD1 (5 bases). The CDR3 has 13 residues. Germline loops: CDR1 ENHRY, CDR2 SYGVKD. V was shortened by 8 bases and J by 0 bases, with 7 bases between the two germline ends.

The DNA for the CDR3 is TGTGCCAGCAGCCCCTACCAGGCGGGTCACGAGCAGTACTTC. Its translation: CASSPYQAGHEQYF. The V and J genes are TRBV14 and TRBJ2-7, with D possibly being TRBD2 (5 bases). The CDR3 contains 14 residues. Trimming left V 4 bases short and J 5 bases short, with 15 bases between. Germline V gene sequence: CDR1 SGHDN, CDR2 FVKESK.

This clone was counted only a few times. The V and J genes are TRBV6-6 and TRBJ1-4; D is ambiguous. Trimming cost V 2 bases and J 6 bases, with 4 bases left between them. Germline CDR1 reads MNHNY; CDR2 reads SVGAGI (reference sequence). The CDR3 spans 12 residues. The CDR3, as DNA: TGTGCCAGCAGTTACGCCGATGAAAAACTGTTTTTT. Translation: CASSYADEKLFF.

The chain employs TRBV11-2 and TRBJ2-7; no clear D gene. The germline V gene encodes CDR1 SGHAT and CDR2 FQNNGV. Trimming took off 5 bases at V and 3 bases at J, with 23 bases between the two ends. CDR3 size: 17 residues. CDR3 amino acids: CASSPRMTPGVNYEQYF. The CDR3 region has the DNA TGTGCCAGCAGCCCTAGGATGACTCCTGGTGTGAACTACGAGCAGTACTTC. Supplemented by reference TRBV11-2 and TRBJ2-7, the full variable domain reads EAGVAQSPRYKIIEKRQSVAFWCNPISGHATLYWYQQILGQGPKLLIQFQNNGVVDDSQLPKDRFSAERLKGVDSTLKIQPAKLEDSAVYLCASSPRMTPGVNYEQYFGPGTRLTVT.

The CDR3 region is CASSYFQVAFF. DNA of the CDR3: TGTGCCAGCAGCTACTTTCAGGTAGCTTTCTTT. This chain uses TRBV7-2 with TRBJ1-1; D unclear. The CDR3 covers 11 residues. Germline lookup yields CDR1 SGHTA and CDR2 FQGNSA. Deletions cut 4 bases from V and 10 bases from J, with 10 bases between.

On this clone itself: At the DNA level, this CDR3 is encoded by other sequences in the same sample as well. The chain employs TRBV28 and TRBJ1-2; TRBD1 aligns across 7 bases. This CDR3 contains 13 residues. Germline CDR1 is MDHEN and CDR2 is SYDVKM. J gave up 7 bases and V 5 bases, and 7 bases lay outside the gene matches. The CDR3, as DNA: TGTGCCAGCAGTCTAGACAGGGTCGGTGGCTACACCTTC. Protein sequence: CASSLDRVGGYTF.

V gene TRBV2 combines with J gene TRBJ1-1, with TRBD1 as a possible D gene (5 bases). This CDR3 spans 15 amino acids. CDR1 SNHLY and CDR2 FYNNEI come from the germline V gene. V was shortened by 6 bases and J by 2 bases, with 16 bases between the two germline ends. The CDR3, as DNA: TGTGCCAGCAGGGAGCCCTGGGGGTTCAACACTGAAGCTTTCTTT. This gives the protein CASREPWGFNTEAFF.

The chain recombines TRBV25-1 with TRBJ1-5; D is unresolved. Germline CDR1 is MGHDK and CDR2 is SYGVNS. V was clipped by 4 bases and J by 4 bases, with 2 bases between them. The CDR3 runs to 11 residues. The CDR3 sequence: CASSANQPQHF. CDR3 bases: TGTGCCAGCAGTGCTAATCAGCCCCAGCATTTT.

This clone was observed many times. Other DNA sequences in this sample translate to the same CDR3. The rearrangement joins TRBV11-2 to TRBJ2-1; tentatively, D is TRBD1 (6 bases). In germline, CDR1 is SGHAT, CDR2 FQNNGV. V lost 2 bases and J 7 bases, leaving 6 bases between the germline ends. This CDR3 has 12 residues. The CDR3 here is CASSLTGNEQFF. The DNA for the CDR3 is TGTGCCAGCAGCTTAACAGGGAATGAGCAGTTCTTC. The complete variable domain, with remaining parts taken from reference TRBV11-2 and TRBJ2-1, reads EAGVAQSPRYKIIEKRQSVAFWCNPISGHATLYWYQQILGQGPKLLIQFQNNGVVDDSQLPKDRFSAERLKGVDSTLKIQPAKLEDSAVYLCASSLTGNEQFFGPGTRLTVL.

The genes are TRBV28 and TRBJ1-2, with D unresolved. V was clipped by 6 bases and J by 0 bases, with 11 bases between them. This CDR3 is 14 amino acids long. Looked up from germline, CDR1 is MDHEN and CDR2 is SYDVKM. In DNA form, the CDR3 reads TGTGCCAGCAGGCCCCACTGGGCTAACTATGGCTACACCTTC. Residues: CASRPHWANYGYTF.

This clone was observed at least ten times. J is TRBJ2-7 and V is TRBV2; D is possibly TRBD1 (6 bases). Trimming took 6 bases from V and 0 from J, leaving 15 bases between them. The CDR3 runs 15 residues. CDR1 and CDR2 (germline): SNHLY, FYNNEI. The CDR3 sequence is CASRTDSLSSYEQYF. The CDR3 DNA sequence: TGTGCCAGCAGGACGGACAGCCTGAGCTCCTACGAGCAGTACTTC.

The chain joins TRBV6-1 to TRBJ2-7; the match to TRBD1 covers 8 bases. CDR3 size: 12 residues. CDR1 is MNHNS and CDR2 is SASEGT in the germline V gene. J was trimmed by 3 bases and V by 11 bases; bases with no gene match: 6. CDR3 amino acids: CAGGQALYEQYF. The CDR3 DNA reads TGTGCCGGGGGACAGGCCCTCTACGAGCAGTACTTC.

The chain uses TRBV14 and TRBJ1-2; D gene ambiguous. The length of the CDR3 is 16 residues. The V end was cut by 5 bases, the J end by 8 bases, with 24 bases between. CDR1 is SGHDN, CDR2 FVKESK, per germline. The CDR3 protein is CASSERFGRISGGYTF. Written as DNA, the CDR3 is TGTGCCAGCAGCGAAAGATTCGGACGGATAAGTGGGGGCTACACCTTC.

The genes are TRBV2 and TRBJ2-7; weak D call: TRBD1 (5 bases). The CDR3 has 14 residues. From germline, CDR1 is SNHLY and CDR2 FYNNEI. V gave up 7 bases and J gave up 11 bases, with 24 bases separating them. Written as DNA, the CDR3 is TGTGCCAGCAAACAGGAGACAGCAGGTGGATTTGAGTACTTC. This encodes CASKQETAGGFEYF.

V gene TRBV2 combines with J gene TRBJ2-1, with 14 positions matching TRBD2. The CDR3 has 15 residues. The trim removed 6 bases at V and 6 bases at J, leaving 4 bases unmatched. Germline CDR1 and CDR2: SNHLY and FYNNEI. This CDR3 is CASRRLAGGLNEQFF. The CDR3 DNA is TGTGCCAGCAGGAGACTAGCGGGAGGGCTCAATGAGCAGTTCTTC.

The CDR3 reads CASSDYPYYNEQFF. CDR3 coding DNA: TGTGCCAGCAGCGACTATCCCTACTACAATGAGCAGTTCTTC. This chain links TRBV27 with TRBJ2-1, with a weak D call TRBD2 (5 bases). Germline loops: CDR1 MNHEY, CDR2 SMNVEV (reference sequence). V lost 6 bases, J lost 3 bases, and 12 bases lay in between. The CDR3 consists of 14 residues.

As DNA, the CDR3 is TGTGCCAGCAGCCATAATCTTGGGGCGGGAGTCACCGGGGAGCTGTTTTTT. This gives the protein CASSHNLGAGVTGELFF. The V and J genes are TRBV14 and TRBJ2-2, with 7 bases identical to TRBD2. The CDR3 is 17 residues long. The germline gives CDR1 SGHDN, CDR2 FVKESK. The trim removed 3 bases at V and 4 bases at J, leaving 11 bases unmatched.

This chain joins TRBV6-1 and TRBJ2-1; D uncertain. The CDR3 runs to 15 residues. Per germline, CDR1 MNHNS and CDR2 SASEGT. Trimming shortened V by 8 bases and J by 3 bases, and 17 bases separated the two germline ends. The CDR3 DNA reads as TGTGCCAGCCAGACGCAGGCAGCCCGCTACAATGAGCAGTTCTTC. It specifies CASQTQAARYNEQFF.